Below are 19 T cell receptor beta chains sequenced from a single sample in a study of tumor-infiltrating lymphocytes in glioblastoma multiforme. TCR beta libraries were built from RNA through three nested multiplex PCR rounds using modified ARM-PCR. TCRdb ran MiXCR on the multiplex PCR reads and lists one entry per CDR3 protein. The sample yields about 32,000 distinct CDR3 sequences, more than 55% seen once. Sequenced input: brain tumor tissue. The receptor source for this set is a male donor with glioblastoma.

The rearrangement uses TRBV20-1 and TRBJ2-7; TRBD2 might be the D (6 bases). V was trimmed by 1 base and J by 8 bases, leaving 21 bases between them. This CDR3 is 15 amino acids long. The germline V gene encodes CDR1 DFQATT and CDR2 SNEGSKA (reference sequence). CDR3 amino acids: CSARGAVTSFDKQYF. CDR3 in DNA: TGCAGTGCTAGAGGAGCCGTGACTAGTTTTGACAAGCAGTACTTC.

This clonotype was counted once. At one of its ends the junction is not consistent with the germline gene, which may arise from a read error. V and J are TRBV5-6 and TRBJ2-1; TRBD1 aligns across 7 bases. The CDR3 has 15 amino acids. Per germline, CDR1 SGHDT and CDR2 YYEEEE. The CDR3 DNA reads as TGTGCCAGCAGCTTGGGAGGGGGCGCAAACAATGAGCAGTCCTTC. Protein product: CASSLGGGANNEQSF.

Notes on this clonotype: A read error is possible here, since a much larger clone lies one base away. CDR3 DNA: TGCTCCAGCAGCTTATCGGGGTCGGCTGGAAACACCATATATTTT. Translation gives CSSSLSGSAGNTIYF. The gene calls are TRBV5-1 and TRBJ1-3; D unresolved. The CDR3 runs to 15 residues. CDR1 is SGHRS, CDR2 YFSETQ, per germline.

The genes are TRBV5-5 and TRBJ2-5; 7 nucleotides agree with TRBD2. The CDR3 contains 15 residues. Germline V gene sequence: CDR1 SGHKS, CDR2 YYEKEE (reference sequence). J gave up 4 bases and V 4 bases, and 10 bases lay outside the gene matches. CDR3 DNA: TGTGCCAGCAGCCGTGCAGGTGGGGAGGGAGAGACCCAGTACTTC. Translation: CASSRAGGEGETQYF.

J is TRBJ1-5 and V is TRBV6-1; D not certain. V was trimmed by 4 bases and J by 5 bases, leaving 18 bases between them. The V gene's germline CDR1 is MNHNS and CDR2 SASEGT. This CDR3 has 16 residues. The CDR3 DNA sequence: TGTGCCAGCAGTGTACTCGGCATGGGGTCGGATCAGCCCCAGCATTTT. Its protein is CASSVLGMGSDQPQHF.

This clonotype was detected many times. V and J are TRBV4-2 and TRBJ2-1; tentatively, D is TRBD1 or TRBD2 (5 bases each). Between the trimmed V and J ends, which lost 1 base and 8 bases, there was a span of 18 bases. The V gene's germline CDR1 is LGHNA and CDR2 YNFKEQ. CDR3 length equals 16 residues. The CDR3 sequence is CASSQGERPRGDEQFF. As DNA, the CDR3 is TGTGCCAGCAGCCAAGGAGAGCGCCCCAGAGGGGATGAGCAGTTCTTC.

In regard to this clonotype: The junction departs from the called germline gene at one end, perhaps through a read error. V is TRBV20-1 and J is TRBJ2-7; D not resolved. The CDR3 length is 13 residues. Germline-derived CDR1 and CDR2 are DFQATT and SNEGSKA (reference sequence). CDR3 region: CSARGQEPYKQYF. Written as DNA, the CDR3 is TGCAGTGCTAGAGGGCAGGAACCCTACAAGCAGTACTTC.

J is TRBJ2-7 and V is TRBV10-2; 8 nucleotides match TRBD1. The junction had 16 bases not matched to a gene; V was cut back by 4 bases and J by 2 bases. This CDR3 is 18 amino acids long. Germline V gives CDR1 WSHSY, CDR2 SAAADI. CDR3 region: CASSGILIWTGSPYEQYF. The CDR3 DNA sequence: TGCGCCAGCAGTGGCATCCTTATTTGGACAGGGAGCCCCTACGAGCAGTACTTC.

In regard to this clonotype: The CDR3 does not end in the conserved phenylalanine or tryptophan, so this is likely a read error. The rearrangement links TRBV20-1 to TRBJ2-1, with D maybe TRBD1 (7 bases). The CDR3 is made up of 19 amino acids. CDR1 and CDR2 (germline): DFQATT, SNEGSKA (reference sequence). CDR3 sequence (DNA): TGCAGTGCTAGAGATTTAGGGGGCTTTCACGGGAGCCGGTACAGTGAGCAGTTCTAC. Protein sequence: CSARDLGGFHGSRYSEQFY.

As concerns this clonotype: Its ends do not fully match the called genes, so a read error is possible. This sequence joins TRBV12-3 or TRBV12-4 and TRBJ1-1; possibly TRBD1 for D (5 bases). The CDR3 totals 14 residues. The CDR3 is CASSLGRTNTEAIF. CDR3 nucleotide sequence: TGTGCCAGCAGTTTGGGGCGGACGAACACTGAAGCTATCTTT.

CDR3 sequence: CSAIEGTGVGHQHF. The CDR3 DNA sequence: TGCAGTGCTATAGAAGGGACAGGGGTCGGGCACCAGCATTTT. J is TRBJ1-5 and V is TRBV20-1; TRBD1 matches at 10 bases. The ends lost 4 bases at V and 12 bases at J; junction bases unmatched: 12. The CDR3 is 14 amino acids. Germline V CDR1 and CDR2: DFQATT, SNEGSKA (reference sequence).

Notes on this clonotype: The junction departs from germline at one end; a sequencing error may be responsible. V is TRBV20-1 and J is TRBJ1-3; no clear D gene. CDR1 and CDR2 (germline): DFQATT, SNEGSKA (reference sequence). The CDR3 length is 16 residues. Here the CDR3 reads CSARDRAFVSRNTIYF. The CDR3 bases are TGCAGTGCTAGAGATAGAGCGTTCGTCTCTCGAAACACCATATATTTT.

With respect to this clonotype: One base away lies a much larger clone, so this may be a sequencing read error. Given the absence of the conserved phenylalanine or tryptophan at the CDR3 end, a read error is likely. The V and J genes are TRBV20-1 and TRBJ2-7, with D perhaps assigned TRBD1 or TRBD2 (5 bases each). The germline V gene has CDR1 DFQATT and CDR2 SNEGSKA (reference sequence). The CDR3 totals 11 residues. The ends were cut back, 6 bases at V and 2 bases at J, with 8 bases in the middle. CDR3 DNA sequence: TGCAGTGCGAGGGACGCCTACGAGCAGTACTGC. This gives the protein CSARDAYEQYC.

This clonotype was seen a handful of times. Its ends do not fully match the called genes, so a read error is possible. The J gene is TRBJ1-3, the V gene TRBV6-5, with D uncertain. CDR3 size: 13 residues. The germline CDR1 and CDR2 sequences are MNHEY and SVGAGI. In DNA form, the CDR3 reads TGTGCCAGCTGTTATTCCGACGGAAACACCATATATTTT. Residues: CASCYSDGNTIYF.

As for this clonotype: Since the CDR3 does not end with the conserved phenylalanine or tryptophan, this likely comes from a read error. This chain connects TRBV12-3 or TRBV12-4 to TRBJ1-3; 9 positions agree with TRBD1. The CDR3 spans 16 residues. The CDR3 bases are TGTGCCAGCAGTCAGGGGACAGGGAGCTCTGGAAACATCATATATTTG. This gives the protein CASSQGTGSSGNIIYL.

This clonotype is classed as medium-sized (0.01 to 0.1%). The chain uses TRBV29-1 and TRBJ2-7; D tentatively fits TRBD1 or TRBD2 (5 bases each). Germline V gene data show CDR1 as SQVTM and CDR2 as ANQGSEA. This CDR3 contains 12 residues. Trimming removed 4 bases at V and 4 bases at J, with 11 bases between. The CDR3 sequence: CSVVRGRYEQYF. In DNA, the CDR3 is TGCAGCGTTGTTCGGGGCCGGTACGAGCAGTACTTC.

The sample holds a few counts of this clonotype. The CDR3 nucleotides read TGTGCCAGCAGCGCCACAGGGGTCGGGGAGCTGTTTTTT. Encoded protein: CASSATGVGELFF. This rearrangement joins TRBV6-1 to TRBJ2-2; 7 bases are a match to TRBD1. Germline V gives CDR1 MNHNS, CDR2 SASEGT. V lost 6 bases, J lost 7 bases, and 5 bases stayed unmatched. The CDR3 totals 13 residues.

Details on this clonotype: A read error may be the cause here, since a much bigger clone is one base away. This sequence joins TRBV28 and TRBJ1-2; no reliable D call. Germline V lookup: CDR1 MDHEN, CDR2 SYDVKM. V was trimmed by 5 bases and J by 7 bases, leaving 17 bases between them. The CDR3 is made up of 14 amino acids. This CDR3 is CASSGGRIDCGYTF. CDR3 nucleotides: TGTGCCAGCAGTGGCGGGCGAATCGACTGTGGCTACACCTTC.

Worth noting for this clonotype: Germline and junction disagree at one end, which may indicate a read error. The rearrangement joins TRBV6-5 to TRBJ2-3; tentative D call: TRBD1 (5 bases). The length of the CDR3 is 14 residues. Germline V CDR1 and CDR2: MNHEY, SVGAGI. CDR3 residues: CVSSYRAGSDTQYF. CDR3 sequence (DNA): TGTGTCAGCAGTTACCGGGCAGGGTCAGATACACAGTATTTT.